Listed below are T cell receptor beta chains from one sample, sequenced in a study of blood T cell repertoires in COVID-19. This table comes from immunoSEQ multiplex PCR, and its TCRdb copy is limited to in-frame clones, with some not included. This table has 100,000 to 150,000 clones, approximately 82% appearing once. Sequencing was done on a sample of peripheral blood. These receptors were taken from a man aged 55 to 70 with acute or convalescent COVID-19. Each CDR3 is given with its conserved first and last residue. A D gene is named only where the DNA matches it firmly. The size of a clone is reported for some rows only, either as once, few or many, or as a class for expanded clones.

cdr3_aa	cdr3_nt	v_call	j_call	d_call	clone_size
CASSRDWQNEKLFF	TGTGCCAGCAGCCGGGACTGGCAGAATGAAAAACTGTTTTTT	TRBV3-1/TRBV3-2	TRBJ1-4	-	few
CASSPTGSEGRQYF	TGTGCCAGCAGCCCCACCGGGAGCGAGGGCAGGCAGTACTTC	TRBV11-3	TRBJ2-7	-	-
CASTGSNQPQHF	TGTGCCAGCACCGGGAGCAATCAGCCCCAGCATTTT	TRBV28	TRBJ1-5	-	-
CAWSVSKRRMNTEAFF	TGTGCCTGGAGTGTTAGTAAGCGGCGCATGAACACTGAAGCTTTCTTT	TRBV30	TRBJ1-1	-	-
CARSEVPGGPQHF	TGTGCACGGAGCGAGGTCCCCGGGGGTCCCCAGCATTTT	TRBV30	TRBJ1-5	-	-
CASSWAGGLDTEAFF	TGTGCCAGCAGTTGGGCAGGGGGCTTGGACACTGAAGCTTTCTTT	TRBV6-2/TRBV6-3	TRBJ1-1	TRBD1	-
CASSEQGSLNSPLHF	TGTGCCAGCAGTGAACAGGGGAGCCTTAATTCACCCCTCCACTTT	TRBV2	TRBJ1-6	-	-
CASSASRTTLETQYF	TGTGCCAGCAGTGCGTCCAGGACAACGCTGGAGACCCAGTACTTC	TRBV27	TRBJ2-5	-	-
CASSLDRDPGAFF	TGTGCCAGCAGCCTCGACAGGGACCCTGGAGCTTTCTTT	TRBV13	TRBJ1-1	TRBD1	once
CASSYRQPNEQFF	TGCGCCAGCAGCTACCGACAGCCCAATGAGCAGTTCTTC	TRBV5-1	TRBJ2-1	-	-
CASSLGPGMNTEAFF	TGTGCCAGCAGCCTCGGGCCAGGGATGAACACTGAAGCTTTCTTT	TRBV7-9	TRBJ1-1	-	-
CASSFGTGEKLFF	TGTGCCAGCAGCTTTGGGACAGGTGAAAAACTGTTTTTT	TRBV7-3	TRBJ1-4	TRBD1	-
CASSPRPGGANEKLFF	TGTGCCAGCTCACCACGACCCGGAGGGGCTAATGAAAAACTGTTTTTT	TRBV18	TRBJ1-4	-	-
CASSLVGRGFQETQYF	TGCGCCAGCAGCTTGGTCGGCAGGGGTTTCCAAGAGACCCAGTACTTC	TRBV5-1	TRBJ2-5	-	few
CASSQGDRNAYNEQFF	TGCGCCAGCAGTCAAGGCGACAGGAACGCCTACAATGAGCAGTTCTTC	TRBV23-1	TRBJ2-1	-	once
CASSPSGWAGGRNTIYF	TGTGCCAGCAGCCCCTCGGGCTGGGCAGGGGGCAGAAACACCATATATTTT	TRBV28	TRBJ1-3	TRBD1	-
CASSPGGLGSYEQYF	TGTGCCAGCTCACCAGGCGGTCTGGGCTCCTACGAGCAGTACTTC	TRBV18	TRBJ2-7	-	-
CASSERQGASSQPQHF	TGCGCCAGCAGTGAGCGTCAGGGGGCTTCAAGTCAGCCCCAGCATTTT	TRBV10-1	TRBJ1-5	TRBD1	-
CASSPAGTNSYEQYF	TGTGCCAGCAGCCCCGCCGGGACTAATTCCTACGAGCAGTACTTC	TRBV3-1/TRBV3-2	TRBJ2-7	TRBD2	-
CASSLNPRTEAFF	TGTGCCAGCAGCTTAAATCCCAGGACTGAAGCTTTCTTT	TRBV7-3	TRBJ1-1	-	-
CASSFGSANEQFF	TGTGCCAGCAGCTTCGGTAGTGCAAATGAGCAGTTCTTC	TRBV7-3	TRBJ2-1	-	-
CASSDVGGTYDEQFF	TGTGCCAGCAGTGACGTCGGCGGGACCTACGATGAGCAGTTCTTC	TRBV2	TRBJ2-1	-	-
CASSRSNSPLHF	TGTGCCAGCAGCCGGTCGAATTCACCCCTCCACTTT	TRBV6-6	TRBJ1-6	-	-
CAWSPRQGWNSPLHF	TGTGCCTGGAGCCCCCGCCAGGGATGGAATTCACCCCTCCACTTT	TRBV30	TRBJ1-6	-	few
CASTTQGAPYNEQFF	TGCGCCAGCACCACACAGGGGGCACCCTACAATGAGCAGTTCTTC	TRBV5-1	TRBJ2-1	TRBD1	-
CASSSRTGTGEQYF	TGTGCCAGCAGCTCTAGGACAGGGACCGGCGAGCAGTACTTC	TRBV7-9	TRBJ2-7	TRBD1	once
CAWSQKTGSGTGELFF	TGTGCCTGGAGTCAAAAAACAGGGTCGGGCACCGGGGAGCTGTTTTTT	TRBV30	TRBJ2-2	-	-
CASRQQADTGELFF	TGTGCCAGCAGGCAACAGGCGGACACCGGGGAGCTGTTTTTT	TRBV7-3	TRBJ2-2	-	-
CASTPRVEVGFF	TGTGCCAGCACCCCCCGTGTCGAGGTAGGGTTCTTC	TRBV7-9	TRBJ2-1	-	-
CASSFGTGDGNTIYF	TGTGCCAGCAGCTTCGGGACAGGGGATGGAAACACCATATATTTT	TRBV11-3	TRBJ1-3	TRBD1	-
CASSLRGNYGYTF	TGTGCCAGCAGCCTACGGGGGAACTATGGCTACACCTTC	TRBV6-2/TRBV6-3	TRBJ1-2	-	-
CASSLEAGAYNEQFF	TGCGCCAGCAGCTTGGAGGCGGGGGCTTACAATGAGCAGTTCTTC	TRBV5-1	TRBJ2-1	-	once
CASSLAHRVDGELFF	TGCGCCAGCAGCTTGGCCCACAGGGTGGATGGGGAGCTGTTTTTT	TRBV5-1	TRBJ2-2	-	-
CASTNTGGTTEAFF	TGTGCCAGCACAAACACAGGGGGAACCACTGAAGCTTTCTTT	TRBV6-6	TRBJ1-1	TRBD1	-
CASRIFRTGGSNTEAFF	TGTGCCAGCAGAATCTTTCGGACAGGGGGGTCGAACACTGAAGCTTTCTTT	TRBV28	TRBJ1-1	TRBD1	once